This entry concerns a single TCR beta chain. The germline gives CDR1 SNHLY, CDR2 FYNNEI. The CDR3 runs 16 residues. The ends were cut back, 1 base at V and 0 bases at J, with 7 bases in the middle. Authors' analysis steps: Counts of nucleated cells, estimated from reference gene primer amplification, were obtained. The method was immunoSEQ multiplex PCR; TCRdb's version includes in-frame clones alone and lacks a portion of them. V, J and clone size are taken as reported in that table, and D and trimming were inferred from the DNA itself. The table records fewer than 120,000 clones, 65% to 90% of them present only once. This sample is drawn from a study of blood T cell repertoires in COVID-19. For the study at large: Collection of acute and convalescent COVID-19 samples took place in the United States, Italy and Spain.

Sequences were obtained from peripheral blood. The source is a woman between 55 and 75 years old with acute or convalescent COVID-19. The V gene is TRBV2, the J gene TRBJ1-6; D unresolved. For the CDR3, the DNA is TGTGCCAGCAGTGAAGGGGCAGTCTCCTATAATTCACCCCTCCACTTT. Encoded protein: CASSEGAVSYNSPLHF. Full variable domain (remainder filled in from reference TRBV2 and TRBJ1-6): EPEVTQTPSHQVTQMGQEVILRCVPISNHLYFYWYRQILGQKVEFLVSFYNNEISEKSEIFDDQFSVERPDGSNFTLKIRSTKLEDSAMYFCASSEGAVSYNSPLHFGNGTRLTVT.